This T cell receptor beta chain was sequenced for a study of early T cells in non-severe SARS-CoV-2 infection. MiXCR, applied by TCRdb to the 5' RACE reads, yields one record per CDR3 protein. This table holds about 110,000 distinct CDR3 sequences, roughly 12% found once. The V gene end was trimmed by 4 bases and the J gene end by 1 base; junction bases not matched to a gene: 12. CDR1 is LGHDT, CDR2 YNNKEL, per germline (reference sequence). The CDR3 loop spans 17 amino acids. This clonotype has more than one count but fewer than ten. The sequence derives from an adult who was a healthcare worker with PCR-confirmed SARS-CoV-2 infection or an uninfected control (not recorded which). The source was whole blood, collected at baseline. The chain combines TRBV3-1 with TRBJ1-1; 7 nucleotides line up with TRBD1. CDR3 residues: CASSPHNYGTANTEAFF. In nucleotides, the CDR3 is TGTGCCAGCAGCCCTCATAACTACGGGACAGCGAACACTGAAGCTTTCTTT.